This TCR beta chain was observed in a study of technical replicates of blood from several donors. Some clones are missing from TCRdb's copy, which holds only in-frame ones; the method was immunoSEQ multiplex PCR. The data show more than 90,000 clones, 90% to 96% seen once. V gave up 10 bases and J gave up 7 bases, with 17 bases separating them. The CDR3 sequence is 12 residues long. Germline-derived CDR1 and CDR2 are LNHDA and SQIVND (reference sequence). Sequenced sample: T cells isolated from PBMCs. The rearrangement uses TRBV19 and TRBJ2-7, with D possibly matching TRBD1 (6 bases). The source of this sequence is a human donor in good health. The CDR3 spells CATRDTGSEQYF. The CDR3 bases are TGTGCCACACGGGACACCGGCTCGGAGCAGTACTTC.